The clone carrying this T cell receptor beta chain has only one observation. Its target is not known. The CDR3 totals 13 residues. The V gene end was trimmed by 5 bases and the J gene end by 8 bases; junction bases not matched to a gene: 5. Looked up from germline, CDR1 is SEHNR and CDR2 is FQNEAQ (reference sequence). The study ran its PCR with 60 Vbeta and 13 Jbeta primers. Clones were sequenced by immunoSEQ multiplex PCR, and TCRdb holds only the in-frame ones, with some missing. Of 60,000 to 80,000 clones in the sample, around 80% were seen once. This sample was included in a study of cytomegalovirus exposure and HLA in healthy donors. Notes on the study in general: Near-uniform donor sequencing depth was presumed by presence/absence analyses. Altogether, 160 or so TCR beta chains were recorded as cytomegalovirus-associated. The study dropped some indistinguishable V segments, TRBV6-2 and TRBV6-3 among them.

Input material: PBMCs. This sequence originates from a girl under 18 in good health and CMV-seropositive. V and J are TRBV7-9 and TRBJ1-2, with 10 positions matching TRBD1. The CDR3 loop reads CASSQGQGDGYTF. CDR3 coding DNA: TGTGCCAGCAGCCAAGGACAGGGGGACGGCTACACCTTC.